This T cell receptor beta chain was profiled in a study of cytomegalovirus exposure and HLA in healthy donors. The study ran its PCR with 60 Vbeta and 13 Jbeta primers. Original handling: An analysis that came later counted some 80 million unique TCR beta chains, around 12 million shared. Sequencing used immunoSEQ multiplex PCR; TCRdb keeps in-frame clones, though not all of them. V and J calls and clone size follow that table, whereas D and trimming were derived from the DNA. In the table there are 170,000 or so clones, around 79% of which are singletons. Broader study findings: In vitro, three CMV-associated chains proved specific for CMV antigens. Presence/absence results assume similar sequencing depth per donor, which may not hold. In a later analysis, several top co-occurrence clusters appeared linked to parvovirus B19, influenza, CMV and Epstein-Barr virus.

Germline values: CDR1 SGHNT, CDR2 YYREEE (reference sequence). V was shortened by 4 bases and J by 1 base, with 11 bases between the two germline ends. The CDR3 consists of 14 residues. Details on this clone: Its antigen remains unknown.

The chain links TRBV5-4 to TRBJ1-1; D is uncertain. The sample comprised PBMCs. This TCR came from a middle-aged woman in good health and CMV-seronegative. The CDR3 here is CASSPGGGNTEAFF. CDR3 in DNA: TGTGCCAGCAGCCCTGGAGGAGGGAACACTGAAGCTTTCTTT.